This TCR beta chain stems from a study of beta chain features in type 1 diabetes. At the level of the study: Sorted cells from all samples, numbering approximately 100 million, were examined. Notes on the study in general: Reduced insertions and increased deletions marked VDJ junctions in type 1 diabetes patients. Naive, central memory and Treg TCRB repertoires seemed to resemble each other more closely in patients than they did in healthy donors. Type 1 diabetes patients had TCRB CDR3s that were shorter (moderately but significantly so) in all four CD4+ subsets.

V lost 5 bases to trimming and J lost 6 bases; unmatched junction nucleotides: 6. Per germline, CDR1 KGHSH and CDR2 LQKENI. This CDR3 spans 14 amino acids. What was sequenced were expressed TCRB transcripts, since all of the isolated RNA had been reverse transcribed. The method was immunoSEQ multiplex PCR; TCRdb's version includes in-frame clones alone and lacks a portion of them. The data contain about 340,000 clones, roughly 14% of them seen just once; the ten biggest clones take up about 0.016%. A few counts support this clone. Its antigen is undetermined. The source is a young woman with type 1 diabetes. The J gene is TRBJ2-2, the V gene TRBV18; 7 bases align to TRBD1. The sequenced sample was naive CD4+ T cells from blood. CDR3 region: CASSGDRVAGELFF. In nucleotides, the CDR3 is TGTGCCAGCTCAGGCGACAGGGTTGCCGGGGAGCTGTTTTTT.